One sample yielded the 6 T cell receptor beta chains listed below, sequenced in a study of cytomegalovirus exposure and HLA in healthy donors. The primer mix had 60 Vbeta and 13 Jbeta primers. Generated by immunoSEQ multiplex PCR, the TCRdb table keeps only in-frame clones and is missing some. The repertoire holds around 150,000 clones, with around 82% as singletons. Sequencing used PBMCs. The receptors come from a man aged 45-65 years in good health and CMV-seropositive.

The rearrangement uses TRBV28 and TRBJ2-3, with 11 bases aligning to TRBD2. The CDR3 totals 16 residues. Looked up from germline, CDR1 is MDHEN and CDR2 is SYDVKM. The V and J ends lost 4 bases and 6 bases, in that order; junction bases with no gene match: 9. As DNA, the CDR3 is TGTGCCAGCAGTTCCTCTTATAGCGGGGGGGTGGATACGCAGTATTTT. Translating gives CASSSSYSGGVDTQYF.

This clone was detected only once. The V call is TRBV7-2, the J call TRBJ2-7; D might be TRBD1 (5 bases). Trimming took off 5 bases at V and 6 bases at J, with 14 bases between the two ends. Germline loops: CDR1 SGHTA, CDR2 FQGNSA. This CDR3 is built from 13 residues. The CDR3 DNA reads TGTGCCAGCAGCCCGCAGGGTGATAGCGAGCAGTACTTC. This codes for CASSPQGDSEQYF.

The rearrangement uses TRBV30 and TRBJ2-3; D gene unclear. The CDR3 is 12 residues long. Trimming took off 4 bases at V and 1 base at J, with 6 bases between the two ends. Germline CDR1 GTSNPN, CDR2 SVGIG (reference sequence). This chain's CDR3 is CAWTTGTDTQYF. The CDR3 DNA reads TGTGCCTGGACAACTGGCACAGATACGCAGTATTTT.

This clone was counted a few times. The chain couples TRBV29-1 to TRBJ2-7, with D unclear. V was clipped by 2 bases and J by 3 bases, with 5 bases between them. The CDR3 sequence is 11 residues long. Germline assignment: CDR1 SQVTM and CDR2 ANQGSEA. The CDR3, as DNA: TGCAGCGTTGAAAACGGCTACGAGCAGTACTTC. Encoded protein: CSVENGYEQYF.

The V call is TRBV28, the J call TRBJ2-2; the match to TRBD1 covers 11 bases. The CDR3 length is 15 residues. V was pared by 4 bases and J by 5 bases, with 3 bases of the junction left unmatched. The germline V gene encodes CDR1 MDHEN and CDR2 SYDVKM. This chain's CDR3 is CASSWTGGWTGELFF. The CDR3 region has the DNA TGTGCCAGCAGTTGGACAGGGGGCTGGACCGGGGAGCTGTTTTTT.

This chain joins TRBV12-2 and TRBJ1-5. TRBV12-2 is designated a pseudogene. This CDR3 is built from 15 residues. CDR3 in DNA: TGTGCAAGTCGCTCGATTGGATTGAGGGTATGGCCCCAGCATTTT. It specifies CASRSIGLRVWPQHF.